These 15 T cell receptor beta chains were all obtained from the same sample, sequenced in a study of OX40 agonist ivuxolimab in advanced cancers. The repertoire was sequenced with immunoSEQ multiplex PCR; TCRdb's copy has only in-frame clones and lacks some. The table has tens of thousands of clones, 80% to 90% seen once. The source material was CD4+ or CD8+ T cells sorted from blood, sampled in a trial of the OX40 agonist ivuxolimab. The receptor source for this set is an adult with an advanced solid tumor such as melanoma, head and neck, liver or kidney cancer.

This clone was seen a few times. The chain couples TRBV5-1 to TRBJ2-1; TRBD1 matches 7 bases. J lost 5 bases, V lost 5 bases, and 7 bases had no gene match. Germline V gene lookup returns CDR1 SGHRS and CDR2 YFSETQ. The CDR3 has 14 amino acids. CDR3 in amino acids: CASRDVGQNNEQFF. For the CDR3, the DNA is TGCGCCAGCAGGGACGTGGGACAGAACAATGAGCAGTTCTTC.

The chain couples TRBV28 to TRBJ1-1; TRBD1 is a possible D gene (5 bases). CDR3 length equals 17 residues. Trimming took off 4 bases at V and 4 bases at J, with 22 bases between the two ends. In germline, CDR1 is MDHEN, CDR2 SYDVKM. CDR3 region: CASSSLGRGGVFTEAFF. The CDR3 DNA is TGTGCCAGCAGTTCCCTAGGTCGGGGGGGGGTATTCACTGAAGCTTTCTTT.

V usage is TRBV4-2 and J usage is TRBJ2-7; D might be TRBD2 (5 bases). The germline V gene has CDR1 LGHNA and CDR2 YNFKEQ. This CDR3 comprises 14 residues. V was pared by 3 bases and J by 0 bases, with 9 bases between. The chain's CDR3 is CASSQDWSSYEQYF. The CDR3, as DNA: TGTGCCAGCAGCCAGGACTGGAGCTCCTACGAGCAGTACTTC.

The rearrangement uses TRBV5-4 and TRBJ1-5; possibly TRBD1 for D (5 bases). The CDR3 covers 13 residues. Trimming stripped 1 base from V and 7 bases from J, with 9 bases between. Germline V gene lookup returns CDR1 SGHNT and CDR2 YYREEE (reference sequence). This chain's CDR3 is CASSLWGGQPQHF. CDR3 bases: TGTGCCAGCAGCTTGTGGGGGGGGCAGCCCCAGCATTTT.

V is TRBV5-1 and J is TRBJ2-1, with 8 positions matching TRBD2. CDR1 SGHRS and CDR2 YFSETQ come from the germline V gene. The V and J ends lost 3 bases and 8 bases, in that order; junction bases with no gene match: 13. The CDR3 has 16 residues. CDR3 bases: TGCGCCAGCAGCTCCCAGGGAGGACTAGCTTCCGATGAGCAGTTCTTC. Translating gives CASSSQGGLASDEQFF.

This chain uses TRBV29-1 with TRBJ2-3; 10 bases fit TRBD2. CDR3 length: 13 amino acids. Germline assignment: CDR1 SQVTM and CDR2 ANQGSEA. The V segment lost 8 bases and the J segment 2 bases; nucleotides outside the gene matches: 4. CDR3 region: CSLLAGTTDTQYF. The CDR3 DNA is TGCAGCCTACTAGCGGGGACCACAGATACGCAGTATTTT.

The V call is TRBV5-4, the J call TRBJ2-5; the D gene is possibly TRBD2 (5 bases). This CDR3 is built from 14 residues. The germline V gene has CDR1 SGHNT and CDR2 YYREEE (reference sequence). Trimming removed 0 bases at V and 4 bases at J, with 10 bases between. CDR3 region: CASSLGLRGETQYF. The CDR3 nucleotides are TGTGCCAGCAGCTTGGGGCTACGGGGAGAGACCCAGTACTTC.

The chain couples TRBV5-1 to TRBJ2-7, with D unresolved. Germline V gives CDR1 SGHRS, CDR2 YFSETQ. V lost 0 bases and J 3 bases, leaving 10 bases between the germline ends. The CDR3 has 14 residues. The CDR3 DNA is TGCGCCAGCAGCTTGGTTAGCTCTGGCTACGAGCAGTACTTC. It yields the protein CASSLVSSGYEQYF.

V is TRBV6-1 and J is TRBJ1-2; 8 bases line up with TRBD1. With 6 bases clipped from V and 3 bases from J, the junction kept 9 bases outside the gene matches. Germline CDR1 is MNHNS and CDR2 is SASEGT. The CDR3 spans 15 residues. CDR3 sequence (DNA): TGTGCCAGCAGCCCGGGACAGGCAGCCTACTATGGCTACACCTTC. This sequence encodes CASSPGQAAYYGYTF.

This clone was recorded once. The chain recombines TRBV4-1 with TRBJ1-1, with D hard to call. The CDR3 spans 15 residues. Trimming took off 3 bases at V and 4 bases at J, with 15 bases between the two ends. Germline-derived CDR1 and CDR2 are MGHRA and YSYEKL. The CDR3 DNA reads as TGCGCCAGCAGCCAGTCACCGTCAAAGGTCACTGAAGCTTTCTTT. It yields the protein CASSQSPSKVTEAFF.

This clone was found once. The rearrangement uses TRBV19 and TRBJ2-3; 14 bases are shared with TRBD2. Germline CDR1 reads LNHDA; CDR2 reads SQIVND (reference sequence). J gave up 6 bases and V 4 bases, and 6 bases lay outside the gene matches. The CDR3 consists of 16 residues. CDR3 DNA: TGTGCCAGTAGTACCCAGGGACTAGCGGGAGTGGATACGCAGTATTTT. Amino acid sequence: CASSTQGLAGVDTQYF. Filled out from reference TRBV19 and TRBJ2-3, the complete variable domain reads DGGITQSPKYLFRKEGQNVTLSCEQNLNHDAMYWYRQDPGQGLRLIYYSQIVNDFQKGDIAEGYSVSREKKESFPLTVTSAQKNPTAFYLCASSTQGLAGVDTQYFGPGTRLTVL.

The chain couples TRBV5-1 to TRBJ1-1, with TRBD1 identical over 7 bases. The CDR3 extends over 16 amino acids. Germline assignment: CDR1 SGHRS and CDR2 YFSETQ. The junction had 7 bases not matched to a gene; V was cut back by 1 base and J by 1 base. CDR3 nucleotide sequence: TGCGCCAGCAGCTTGCGCCTGACAGGGACGAACACTGAAGCTTTCTTT. This codes for CASSLRLTGTNTEAFF.

The count of this clone is one. The rearrangement uses TRBV2 and TRBJ2-2, with 8 bases that match TRBD1. The CDR3 runs 15 residues. The germline V gene has CDR1 SNHLY and CDR2 FYNNEI. The ends lost 4 bases at V and 5 bases at J; junction bases unmatched: 6. For the CDR3, the DNA is TGTGCCAGCAGTGGCAACAGGGGGACTACCGGGGAGCTGTTTTTT. Its translation: CASSGNRGTTGELFF.

This rearrangement joins TRBV10-1 to TRBJ2-7; a weak D match, TRBD1 (6 bases). The germline V gene encodes CDR1 WNHNN and CDR2 SYGVQD (reference sequence). With 4 bases removed from V and 6 bases from J, the gap between germline ends came to 16 bases. The CDR3 has 14 residues. The CDR3, as DNA: TGCGCCAGCAGTGCTCAGGGGACGGGCGGCGAGCAGTACTTC. As protein: CASSAQGTGGEQYF.

The chain is built from TRBV5-1 and TRBJ2-2; unclear D gene. V shed 4 bases and J shed 2 bases, with 6 bases lying between them. The CDR3 is 13 residues long. The germline gives CDR1 SGHRS, CDR2 YFSETQ. The CDR3 is CASSLGNTGELFF. The CDR3 region has the DNA TGCGCCAGCAGCCTAGGAAACACCGGGGAGCTGTTTTTT. Full variable domain (missing parts from reference TRBV5-1 and TRBJ2-2): KAGVTQTPRYLIKTRGQQVTLSCSPISGHRSVSWYQQTPGQGLQFLFEYFSETQRNKGNFPGRFSGRQFSNSRSEMNVSTLELGDSALYLCASSLGNTGELFFGEGSRLTVL.